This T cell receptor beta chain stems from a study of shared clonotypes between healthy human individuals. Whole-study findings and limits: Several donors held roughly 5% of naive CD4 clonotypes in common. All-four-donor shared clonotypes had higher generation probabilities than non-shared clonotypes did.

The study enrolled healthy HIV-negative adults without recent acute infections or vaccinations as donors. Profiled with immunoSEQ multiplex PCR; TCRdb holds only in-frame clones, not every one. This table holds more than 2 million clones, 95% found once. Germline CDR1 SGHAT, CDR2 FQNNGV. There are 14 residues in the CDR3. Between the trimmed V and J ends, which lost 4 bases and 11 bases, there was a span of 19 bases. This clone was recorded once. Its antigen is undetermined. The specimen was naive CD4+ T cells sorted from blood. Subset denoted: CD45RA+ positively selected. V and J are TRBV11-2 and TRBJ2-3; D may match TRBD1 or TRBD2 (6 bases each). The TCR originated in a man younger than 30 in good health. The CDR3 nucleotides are TGTGCCAGCAGCTCCCCGACGATCGGAGGGGGGCAGTATTTT. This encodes CASSSPTIGGGQYF.